The rows below give T cell receptor beta chains drawn from one sample of a study of spatial heterogeneity in lung cancer. A single record per CDR3 protein comes from TCRdb applying MiXCR to the 5' RACE reads. The sample includes about 13,000 distinct CDR3 sequences, roughly 6.6% of them seen just once. Here the sequenced sample was lung tumor tissue, taken at surgery. All receptors derive from a female donor with early-stage non-small cell lung cancer. Both conserved end residues are part of each CDR3. D genes are given only for firm matches. The size of a clone is reported for some rows only, either as once, few or many, or as a class for expanded clones.

J gene: TRBJ1-1
V gene: TRBV5-1
D gene: TRBD1
clone size: medium-sized
CDR3 DNA: TGCGCCAGCAGCTTGCAGGGGGGGACATTTAACGAAGCTTTCTTT
CDR3 protein: CASSLQGGTFNEAFF

J gene: TRBJ2-3
V gene: TRBV5-1
D gene: NA
clone size: many
CDR3 DNA: TGCGCCAGCAGCATCGTCGCAGATACGCAGTATTTT
CDR3 protein: CASSIVADTQYF

J gene: TRBJ1-2
V gene: TRBV29-1
D gene: NA
clone size: medium-sized
CDR3 DNA: TGCAGCTTCGGCGGGCAGGGGTTAGGAGGCTACACCTTC
CDR3 protein: CSFGGQGLGGYTF

J gene: TRBJ1-5
V gene: TRBV19
D gene: NA
clone size: many
CDR3 DNA: TGTGCCAGTAAGCAGGGGACGGGAGGCAATCAGCCCCAGCATTTT
CDR3 protein: CASKQGTGGNQPQHF

J gene: TRBJ2-2
V gene: TRBV5-1
D gene: NA
clone size: NA
CDR3 DNA: TGCGCCAGCAGCTCCCTAGGAAGTCCCGGGGAGCTGTTTTTT
CDR3 protein: CASSSLGSPGELFF

J gene: TRBJ2-7
V gene: TRBV7-8
D gene: NA
clone size: NA
CDR3 DNA: TGTGCCAGCAGCCCCGGACTCTACGAGCAGTACTTC
CDR3 protein: CASSPGLYEQYF

J gene: TRBJ2-7
V gene: TRBV28
D gene: TRBD2
clone size: medium-sized
CDR3 DNA: TGTGCCAGCAGTCAAACACTAGCGGAACTCTACGAGCAGTACTTC
CDR3 protein: CASSQTLAELYEQYF

J gene: TRBJ2-3
V gene: TRBV10-3
D gene: NA
clone size: many
CDR3 DNA: TGTGCCATCAGTGAAAGGGGGTCAGATACGCAGTATTTT
CDR3 protein: CAISERGSDTQYF

J gene: TRBJ2-1
V gene: TRBV6-2/TRBV6-3
D gene: NA
clone size: medium-sized
CDR3 DNA: TGTGCCAGCAGCCATTCCGGGACCCTTAATGAGCAGTTCTTC
CDR3 protein: CASSHSGTLNEQFF

J gene: TRBJ2-7
V gene: TRBV10-3
D gene: TRBD1
clone size: NA
CDR3 DNA: TGTGCCATCAGGGGACAGGGGGGGACCTACGAGCAGTACTTC
CDR3 protein: CAIRGQGGTYEQYF

J gene: TRBJ2-5
V gene: TRBV20-1
D gene: TRBD1
clone size: large
CDR3 DNA: TGCAGTGCTTGGGACAGGGCAGGCCAAGAGACCCAGTACTTC
CDR3 protein: CSAWDRAGQETQYF

J gene: TRBJ1-1
V gene: TRBV12-3/TRBV12-4
D gene: NA
clone size: NA
CDR3 DNA: TGTGCCAGCAGTTCGAGGGTGGCTGAAGCTTTCTTT
CDR3 protein: CASSSRVAEAFF

J gene: TRBJ2-7
V gene: TRBV2
D gene: TRBD1
clone size: many
CDR3 DNA: TGTGCCAGCAAGCTGGAAAGACAGGGACAAAGCGAGCAGTACTTC
CDR3 protein: CASKLERQGQSEQYF

J gene: TRBJ1-5
V gene: TRBV29-1
D gene: NA
clone size: NA
CDR3 DNA: TGCAGCGTTGGGGAGGGTGATCAGCCCCAGCATTTT
CDR3 protein: CSVGEGDQPQHF

J gene: TRBJ2-1
V gene: TRBV12-3/TRBV12-4
D gene: NA
clone size: many
CDR3 DNA: TGTGCCAGCAGTTTGGGCGCACCCAATGAGCAGTTCTTC
CDR3 protein: CASSLGAPNEQFF

J gene: TRBJ1-1
V gene: TRBV28
D gene: TRBD1
clone size: many
CDR3 DNA: TGTGCCAGCAGAACCGGGGACAGGGCAGGGGAAGCTTTCTTT
CDR3 protein: CASRTGDRAGEAFF

J gene: TRBJ2-4
V gene: TRBV2
D gene: NA
clone size: medium-sized
CDR3 DNA: TGTGCCAGCAGTGCAAAAGCGTTGAAAAACATTCAGTACTTC
CDR3 protein: CASSAKALKNIQYF

J gene: TRBJ2-2
V gene: TRBV3-1
D gene: TRBD1
clone size: many
CDR3 DNA: TGTGCCAGCAGCTGGGGACAGCCTAACACCGGGGAGCTGTTTTTT
CDR3 protein: CASSWGQPNTGELFF

J gene: TRBJ2-3
V gene: TRBV28
D gene: TRBD2
clone size: medium-sized
CDR3 DNA: TGTGCCAGCAGCGCGGGAGGGCCCACAGATACGCAGTATTTT
CDR3 protein: CASSAGGPTDTQYF

J gene: TRBJ2-6
V gene: TRBV20-1
D gene: NA
clone size: many
CDR3 DNA: NA
CDR3 protein: CSTSGLPKGSGANVLTF

J gene: TRBJ2-5
V gene: TRBV7-2
D gene: NA
clone size: many
CDR3 DNA: TGTGCCCAGGGGGGCAGGGGATACCAAGAGACCCAGTACTTC
CDR3 protein: CAQGGRGYQETQYF

J gene: TRBJ2-7
V gene: TRBV12-3/TRBV12-4
D gene: TRBD2
clone size: many
CDR3 DNA: TGTGCCAGCACTCTTTCGGGAGGGCCGGGAAAAGAGCAGTACTTC
CDR3 protein: CASTLSGGPGKEQYF

J gene: TRBJ1-1
V gene: TRBV20-1
D gene: NA
clone size: many
CDR3 DNA: TGCAGTGCTAGAGAGAGGGGCCGGAACACTGAAGCTTTCTTT
CDR3 protein: CSARERGRNTEAFF

J gene: TRBJ1-1
V gene: TRBV27
D gene: NA
clone size: medium-sized
CDR3 DNA: TGCATCAGCAGCGTCCCTTGGGGGAACACTGAAGCTTTCTTT
CDR3 protein: CISSVPWGNTEAFF

J gene: TRBJ1-5
V gene: TRBV7-2
D gene: TRBD1
clone size: many
CDR3 DNA: TGTGCCAGCAGCTCCGGGGCAGGGGGACCCTTTAGCAATCAGCCCCAGCATTTT
CDR3 protein: CASSSGAGGPFSNQPQHF

J gene: TRBJ2-5
V gene: TRBV20-1
D gene: NA
clone size: many
CDR3 DNA: TGCAGTGTGTACAGGGAGGAGACCCAGTACTTC
CDR3 protein: CSVYREETQYF

J gene: TRBJ2-7
V gene: TRBV20-1
D gene: TRBD2
clone size: NA
CDR3 DNA: TGCAGTGCTAGCCCCCCAGCGGGGGTCTACGAGCAGTACTTC
CDR3 protein: CSASPPAGVYEQYF

J gene: TRBJ1-4
V gene: TRBV20-1
D gene: TRBD1
clone size: many
CDR3 DNA: TGCAGTGCATCCCAGGGACAGGCCTCGGGGCTGTTTTTT
CDR3 protein: CSASQGQASGLFF

J gene: TRBJ1-2
V gene: TRBV6-1
D gene: NA
clone size: medium-sized
CDR3 DNA: TGTGCCAGCAGTCAAAGAAGGGTGGGGCAAGGAACGCGTGGCTACACCTTC
CDR3 protein: CASSQRRVGQGTRGYTF

J gene: TRBJ2-7
V gene: TRBV6-1
D gene: NA
clone size: medium-sized
CDR3 DNA: TGTGCCAGCAGTGAAACTCGGGCAGGGATCGGAGAGCAGTACTTC
CDR3 protein: CASSETRAGIGEQYF

J gene: TRBJ1-6
V gene: TRBV7-9
D gene: NA
clone size: many
CDR3 DNA: TGTGCCAGCAGCTTGGCTCTCGGGGGTAGTTCACCCCTCCACTTT
CDR3 protein: CASSLALGGSSPLHF

J gene: TRBJ1-1
V gene: TRBV6-1
D gene: NA
clone size: many
CDR3 DNA: TGTGCCAGCAGTAGGACAAACACTGAAGCTTTCTTT
CDR3 protein: CASSRTNTEAFF

J gene: TRBJ2-6
V gene: TRBV20-1
D gene: NA
clone size: medium-sized
CDR3 DNA: TGCAGTGCCCTTTTCTCTGGGGCCAACGTCCTGACTTTC
CDR3 protein: CSALFSGANVLTF

J gene: TRBJ1-1
V gene: TRBV20-1
D gene: NA
clone size: many
CDR3 DNA: TGCAGTGTAACCACCCCTGATCCGGGGCACACTGAAGCTTTCTTT
CDR3 protein: CSVTTPDPGHTEAFF

J gene: TRBJ1-2
V gene: TRBV19
D gene: NA
clone size: medium-sized
CDR3 DNA: TGTGCCAGTAGTATTGTGGAGGACTATGGCTACACCTTC
CDR3 protein: CASSIVEDYGYTF

J gene: TRBJ2-5
V gene: TRBV5-1
D gene: TRBD1
clone size: medium-sized
CDR3 DNA: TGCGCCAGCAGCTCTGGGACAGTGGGCCGGGAGACCCAGTACTTC
CDR3 protein: CASSSGTVGRETQYF

J gene: TRBJ1-2
V gene: TRBV4-2
D gene: NA
clone size: many
CDR3 DNA: TGTGCCAGCAGCCAAGATAACAGAGCTAACTATGGCTACACCTTC
CDR3 protein: CASSQDNRANYGYTF

J gene: TRBJ2-1
V gene: TRBV5-1
D gene: NA
clone size: many
CDR3 DNA: TGCGCCAGCACCTCGAAGGCTAACACCTACAATGAGCAGTTCTTC
CDR3 protein: CASTSKANTYNEQFF

J gene: TRBJ2-1
V gene: TRBV6-6
D gene: NA
clone size: medium-sized
CDR3 DNA: TGTGCCAGCACATTCCGGTGGACACCCGGGAGCGATGAGCAGTTCTTC
CDR3 protein: CASTFRWTPGSDEQFF

J gene: TRBJ1-2
V gene: TRBV7-2
D gene: TRBD1
clone size: many
CDR3 DNA: TGTGCCAGCACCGAAGGGGGCAGCGCTAACTATGGCTACACCTTC
CDR3 protein: CASTEGGSANYGYTF

J gene: TRBJ2-5
V gene: TRBV5-1
D gene: TRBD2
clone size: few
CDR3 DNA: TGCGCCAGCAGCTTCCCCCCTAGCGGGGGCCTTCAAGAGACCCAGTACTTC
CDR3 protein: CASSFPPSGGLQETQYF

J gene: TRBJ1-5
V gene: TRBV12-3/TRBV12-4
D gene: NA
clone size: many
CDR3 DNA: TGTGCCAGCAGTTTTTGGGGGGCGGAACAGCCCCAGCATTTT
CDR3 protein: CASSFWGAEQPQHF

J gene: TRBJ2-7
V gene: TRBV18
D gene: TRBD2
clone size: many
CDR3 DNA: TGTGCCAGCTCACCAAGCCTGGGGGGGAACTACGAGCAGTACTTC
CDR3 protein: CASSPSLGGNYEQYF

J gene: TRBJ2-4
V gene: TRBV28
D gene: TRBD1
clone size: NA
CDR3 DNA: TGTGCCCGACCGCGCCGGGACAGGCCTCCAAACATTCAGTACTTC
CDR3 protein: CARPRRDRPPNIQYF

J gene: TRBJ2-7
V gene: TRBV7-2
D gene: NA
clone size: many
CDR3 DNA: TGTGCCAGCAGCTTCCAGGGATACGAGCAGTACTTC
CDR3 protein: CASSFQGYEQYF

J gene: TRBJ1-2
V gene: TRBV30
D gene: NA
clone size: many
CDR3 DNA: TGTGCCTGGGGCGAACAGAACTCTCTGGGCTACACCTTC
CDR3 protein: CAWGEQNSLGYTF

J gene: TRBJ2-1
V gene: TRBV9
D gene: TRBD2
clone size: medium-sized
CDR3 DNA: TGTGCCAGCACCGCCAATCTAGCGGGAGGAGGTGAGCAGTTCTTC
CDR3 protein: CASTANLAGGGEQFF

J gene: TRBJ2-7
V gene: TRBV20-1
D gene: NA
clone size: many
CDR3 DNA: TGCAGTGCTAGAGATCTGGGCCTGACGGAGCAGTACTTC
CDR3 protein: CSARDLGLTEQYF

J gene: TRBJ1-5
V gene: TRBV6-5
D gene: NA
clone size: medium-sized
CDR3 DNA: TGTGCCAGCAGTTACGGCACAGCCCCTGGGCAGGCCCAGCATTTT
CDR3 protein: CASSYGTAPGQAQHF

J gene: TRBJ2-7
V gene: TRBV6-6
D gene: NA
clone size: many
CDR3 DNA: TGTGCCAGCATCCAACAGGTCCCCTACGAGCAGTACTTC
CDR3 protein: CASIQQVPYEQYF

J gene: TRBJ2-3
V gene: TRBV6-5
D gene: NA
clone size: many
CDR3 DNA: TGTGCCAGCGGGGTAGAGGGGAGTACAGATACGCAGTATTTT
CDR3 protein: CASGVEGSTDTQYF

J gene: TRBJ2-3
V gene: TRBV14
D gene: NA
clone size: many
CDR3 DNA: TGTGCCAGCAGCCAAGCGGCCACAGATACGCAGTATTTT
CDR3 protein: CASSQAATDTQYF

J gene: TRBJ2-1
V gene: TRBV5-1
D gene: NA
clone size: medium-sized
CDR3 DNA: TGCGCCAGCAGCTATGGGGACCCCTACAATGAGCAGTTCTTC
CDR3 protein: CASSYGDPYNEQFF

J gene: TRBJ1-2
V gene: TRBV25-1
D gene: TRBD1
clone size: medium-sized
CDR3 DNA: TGTGCCAGCAGCCGGGACAGGGATAACTATGGCTACACCTTC
CDR3 protein: CASSRDRDNYGYTF

J gene: TRBJ2-2
V gene: TRBV6-5
D gene: TRBD1
clone size: many
CDR3 DNA: TGTGCCAGCAGTTACCAAACAGGGGAAACCGGGGAGCTGTTTTTT
CDR3 protein: CASSYQTGETGELFF

J gene: TRBJ2-7
V gene: TRBV4-3
D gene: TRBD1
clone size: medium-sized
CDR3 DNA: TGCGCCAGCAGCCAAGAACGGGACAGCCCCTACGAGCAGTACTTC
CDR3 protein: CASSQERDSPYEQYF

J gene: TRBJ2-7
V gene: TRBV27
D gene: NA
clone size: medium-sized
CDR3 DNA: TGTGCCAGCAGTTTGGGGCTCCCACGACCGCCTATTACCTACGAGCAGTACTTC
CDR3 protein: CASSLGLPRPPITYEQYF

J gene: TRBJ1-1
V gene: TRBV30
D gene: NA
clone size: many
CDR3 DNA: TGTGCCTGGAGCCGACAGAAATTGAACACTGAAGCTTTCTTT
CDR3 protein: CAWSRQKLNTEAFF

J gene: TRBJ1-1
V gene: TRBV5-1
D gene: TRBD1
clone size: medium-sized
CDR3 DNA: TGCGCCAGCAGCTGGGGGGACAGGTGGGACACTGAAGCTTTCTTT
CDR3 protein: CASSWGDRWDTEAFF